The 27 T cell receptor beta chains given below trace back to one sample, sequenced in a study of blood T cells in healthy people across ages. It was with a sample-barcoded 5' primer and a J-beta primer mix that a second PCR of roughly 6 to 12 cycles was run. TCRdb itself ran the 5' RACE reads through MiXCR, one entry per CDR3 protein. The table has approximately 1.5 million distinct CDR3 sequences, about 35% seen once; the top ten hold roughly 10%. The sequenced material came from blood. The origin of the receptors is a woman in her thirties in good health.

This clonotype has just a few counts. V usage is TRBV4-1 and J usage is TRBJ1-5; TRBD1 is a possible D gene (6 bases). The germline V and J ends were trimmed by 3 bases and 0 bases, with 15 bases remaining between them. CDR1 and CDR2 (germline): MGHRA, YSYEKL. CDR3 length: 17 amino acids. The DNA for the CDR3 is TGCGCCAGCAGCCAGGAGACAGGAATGTATAGCAATCAGCCCCAGCATTTT. Amino acids: CASSQETGMYSNQPQHF.

This clonotype was seen a handful of times. Here the CDR3 reads CSALKPGQGHEQYF. CDR3 nucleotide sequence: TGCAGTGCTCTCAAGCCCGGACAGGGCCACGAGCAGTACTTC. This sequence joins TRBV20-1 and TRBJ2-7, with 8 bases fitting TRBD1. The length of the CDR3 is 14 residues. Germline CDR1 reads DFQATT; CDR2 reads SNEGSKA (reference sequence). V lost 5 bases, J lost 5 bases, and 11 bases stayed unmatched.

This rearrangement joins TRBV3-1 to TRBJ1-1; D call uncertain. The CDR3 has 14 amino acids. Germline CDR1 is LGHDT and CDR2 is YNNKEL (reference sequence). The V end was cut by 4 bases, the J end by 0 bases, with 9 bases between. CDR3 nucleotide sequence: TGTGCCAGCAGCCCGTTAGACGTGAACACTGAAGCTTTCTTT. As protein: CASSPLDVNTEAFF.

A few counts support this clonotype. This chain joins TRBV5-1 and TRBJ2-1; perhaps TRBD2 as D (6 bases). The V end lost 1 base, the J end lost 0 bases, and 11 bases lay between the germline ends. This CDR3 is built from 16 residues. Per germline, CDR1 SGHRS and CDR2 YFSETQ. CDR3 DNA: TGCGCCAGCAGCTTGACTAGCAGCAACTCCTACAATGAGCAGTTCTTC. This codes for CASSLTSSNSYNEQFF.

The genes are TRBV2 and TRBJ2-3, with D perhaps matching TRBD1 or TRBD2 (5 bases each). This CDR3 region has 15 residues. V lost 6 bases, J lost 2 bases, and 15 bases lay in between. Germline CDR1 and CDR2: SNHLY and FYNNEI. The DNA for the CDR3 is TGTGCCAGCAGGGACGGGACGGCCGTCACAGATACGCAGTATTTT. It codes for CASRDGTAVTDTQYF. Based on the CDR3 plus reference TRBV2 and TRBJ2-3, the full variable domain is EPEVTQTPSHQVTQMGQEVILRCVPISNHLYFYWYRQILGQKVEFLVSFYNNEISEKSEIFDDQFSVERPDGSNFTLKIRSTKLEDSAMYFCASRDGTAVTDTQYFGPGTRLTVL.

V is TRBV9 and J is TRBJ1-2; no clear D gene. Per the germline V gene, CDR1 is SGDLS and CDR2 is YYNGEE. This CDR3 comprises 13 residues. V gave up 5 bases and J gave up 3 bases, with 11 bases separating them. The DNA for the CDR3 is TGTGCCAGCAGAGCAGACACCTACTATGGCTACACCTTC. This encodes CASRADTYYGYTF. The full variable domain, with the rest looked up from reference TRBV9 and TRBJ1-2, is DSGVTQTPKHLITATGQRVTLRCSPRSGDLSVYWYQQSLDQGLQFLIQYYNGEERAKGNILERFSAQQFPDLHSELNLSSLELGDSALYFCASRADTYYGYTFGSGTRLTVV.

Notes on this clonotype: One end of the junction is discordant with germline, which a read error may explain. The V gene is TRBV7-8, the J gene TRBJ1-6; tentatively, D is TRBD1 (6 bases). This CDR3 has 17 residues. The germline gives CDR1 SGHVS, CDR2 FQNEAQ. CDR3 coding DNA: TGTGCCAGCAGCTTAGCTAGCCGGGACACCGATAATCCACCCCTCCACTTT. This gives the protein CASSLASRDTDNPPLHF.

This clonotype was counted between two and nine times. CDR3 region: CSARVQGATYEQYF. CDR3 sequence (DNA): TGCAGTGCTAGGGTACAGGGGGCAACCTACGAGCAGTACTTC. This chain links TRBV20-1 with TRBJ2-7, with 9 bases identical to TRBD1. The CDR3 contains 14 residues. With V trimmed by 3 bases and J by 2 bases, 5 bases remained unmatched. CDR1 is DFQATT and CDR2 is SNEGSKA in the germline V gene (reference sequence).

There are a few counts of this clonotype. The rearrangement links TRBV2 to TRBJ2-7; D is unclear. The germline V and J ends were trimmed by 0 bases and 5 bases, with 8 bases remaining between them. The germline CDR1 and CDR2 sequences are SNHLY and FYNNEI. The CDR3 length is 13 residues. For the CDR3, the DNA is TGTGCCAGCAGTGAAGCCCTAGAGGACGAGCAGTACTTC. Protein: CASSEALEDEQYF.

The sample holds a few counts of this clonotype. The rearrangement links TRBV10-3 to TRBJ2-5; 16 bases line up with TRBD2. V shed 10 bases, J shed 11 bases, and the junction held 22 bases outside the gene matches. The CDR3 loop spans 18 amino acids. The germline CDR1 and CDR2 sequences are ENHRY and SYGVKD. CDR3 sequence (DNA): TGTGCCAGCGAGACTGGGACTAGCGGGAGGGCCCGGGGGAATGAGCAGTACTTC. The encoded protein is CASETGTSGRARGNEQYF.

The gene calls are TRBV12-3 or TRBV12-4 and TRBJ1-6; 7 nucleotides align to TRBD1. V trimming: 6 bases; J trimming: 9 bases; junction bases outside the gene matches: 5. This CDR3 is built from 13 residues. The CDR3 spells CASRDRDSSPLHF. As DNA, the CDR3 is TGTGCCAGCAGAGACAGGGATAGTTCACCCCTCCACTTT.

The chain has TRBV29-1 and TRBJ2-1, with TRBD2 matching over 10 bases. Germline V gene data show CDR1 as SQVTM and CDR2 as ANQGSEA. The junction had 7 bases not matched to a gene; V was cut back by 7 bases and J by 4 bases. There are 14 residues in the CDR3. Here the CDR3 reads CSDHSSGGYNEQFF. In DNA form, the CDR3 reads TGCAGCGACCACTCTAGCGGGGGATACAATGAGCAGTTCTTC.

This clonotype has just a few counts. The chain uses TRBV20-1 and TRBJ1-5; no clear D. This CDR3 region has 13 residues. V was pared by 4 bases and J by 4 bases, with 11 bases between. Germline CDR1 DFQATT, CDR2 SNEGSKA (reference sequence). In DNA, the CDR3 is TGCAGTGCTATGGTGCGGGAAAATCAGCCCCAGCATTTT. Translated, it gives CSAMVRENQPQHF.

The genes are TRBV2 and TRBJ2-7, with a possible D match to TRBD1 (5 bases). The V gene's germline CDR1 is SNHLY and CDR2 FYNNEI. The CDR3 length is 13 residues. Trimming left V 7 bases short and J 0 bases short, with 10 bases between. Written as DNA, the CDR3 is TGTGCCAGCAAAAATGGGGCCTCCTACGAGCAGTACTTC. This codes for CASKNGASYEQYF.

This clonotype was observed a handful of times. The chain combines TRBV6-2 or TRBV6-3 with TRBJ2-3; 9 bases agree with TRBD2. V gave up 8 bases and J gave up 6 bases; unmatched junction bases: 3. CDR3 size: 12 residues. Germline assignment: CDR1 MNHEY and CDR2 SVGEGT. The CDR3 DNA reads as TGTGCCAGCGGACTAGCGTTCGATACGCAGTATTTT. This sequence encodes CASGLAFDTQYF.

The chain links TRBV24-1 to TRBJ2-1; 10 bases line up with TRBD2. V was clipped by 3 bases and J by 4 bases; unmatched bases: 8. The CDR3 is 17 residues long. From germline, CDR1 is KGHDR and CDR2 SFDVKD. The CDR3 spells CATSDNTGLANYNEQFF. The CDR3 DNA reads as TGTGCCACCAGTGATAACACGGGACTAGCGAATTACAATGAGCAGTTCTTC.

The chain is built from TRBV6-1 and TRBJ2-5; D ambiguous. Per the germline V gene, CDR1 is MNHNS and CDR2 is SASEGT. This CDR3 has 13 amino acids. The germline V and J ends were trimmed by 4 bases and 1 base, with 7 bases remaining between them. The CDR3 DNA is TGTGCCAGCAGTGGGCACAGCCAAGAGACCCAGTACTTC. This codes for CASSGHSQETQYF.

In its sample, this clonotype was seen many times. The CDR3 sequence is CASSSPGQGQGEQFF. For the CDR3, the DNA is TGCGCCAGCAGCTCTCCGGGACAGGGCCAGGGAGAGCAGTTCTTC. The chain links TRBV4-1 to TRBJ2-1, with 9 bases fitting TRBD1. CDR1 and CDR2 (germline): MGHRA, YSYEKL. This CDR3 has 15 amino acids. Germline trimming cut 5 bases from V and 10 bases from J; bases unmatched to any gene: 12.

This clonotype was seen a handful of times. The junction departs from the called germline gene at one end, perhaps through a read error. This chain links TRBV20-1 with TRBJ2-6; either TRBD1 or TRBD2 may fit D (5 bases each). This CDR3 has 14 residues. The V gene's germline CDR1 is DFQATT and CDR2 SNEGSKA (reference sequence). CDR3 DNA: TGCAGTGCTAAGGGACCCACTGGGGCCAACGTCCCGACTTTC. This gives the protein CSAKGPTGANVPTF.

As to this clonotype: A junction end diverges from the germline sequence, so it may reflect a read error. V is TRBV28 and J is TRBJ1-1, with D hard to call. Germline CDR1 is MDHEN and CDR2 is SYDVKM. There are 14 residues in the CDR3. For the CDR3, the DNA is TGTGCCAGCAGTTTATGGGCAATGAACACTGAAACTTTCTTT. This gives the protein CASSLWAMNTETFF.

Only a few counts were recorded for this clonotype. The V and J genes are TRBV4-2 and TRBJ2-3; TRBD2 matches 7 bases. The CDR3 has 17 residues. Germline V CDR1 and CDR2: LGHNA, YNFKEQ. Losses at the gene ends were 1 base for V and 4 bases for J; bases not matched to a gene: 11. The CDR3 spells CASSQGLSGKNADTQYF. The CDR3 bases are TGTGCCAGCAGCCAAGGTCTGAGCGGGAAAAACGCAGATACGCAGTATTTT.

This clonotype was seen at least ten times. The CDR3 here is CSARTSGRGEQYF. As DNA, the CDR3 is TGCAGTGCTAGGACTAGCGGGAGAGGAGAGCAGTACTTC. The chain carries TRBV20-1 and TRBJ2-7; 12 bases are a match to TRBD2. Trimming took 3 bases from V and 7 from J; bases not matched to a gene: 4. The CDR3 runs to 13 residues. Germline loops: CDR1 DFQATT, CDR2 SNEGSKA (reference sequence).

This clonotype was picked up a small number of times. CDR3 coding DNA: TGTGCCAGCTCACCACTCTCGGGACAGGCAACTAATGAAAAACTGTTTTTT. It translates to CASSPLSGQATNEKLFF. The rearrangement links TRBV18 to TRBJ1-4; 8 nucleotides agree with TRBD1. Germline V CDR1 and CDR2: KGHSH, LQKENI. The V segment lost 1 base and the J segment 0 bases; nucleotides outside the gene matches: 4. The CDR3 spans 17 residues.

This clonotype was counted between two and nine times. This chain joins TRBV9 and TRBJ2-3; D is ambiguous. V was pared by 3 bases and J by 2 bases, with 7 bases between. The CDR3 loop spans 13 amino acids. Germline CDR1 SGDLS, CDR2 YYNGEE. CDR3 coding DNA: TGTGCCAGCAGCGCCCTCCTCACAGATACGCAGTATTTT. Translated, it gives CASSALLTDTQYF.

The J gene is TRBJ1-1, the V gene TRBV3-1, with D maybe TRBD1 (5 bases). Germline V gives CDR1 LGHDT, CDR2 YNNKEL (reference sequence). Between the trimmed V and J ends, which lost 5 bases and 1 base, there was a span of 11 bases. This CDR3 is built from 14 residues. CDR3 coding DNA: TGTGCCAGCAGCGGCAGGGACGCGAACACTGAAGCTTTCTTT. The encoded protein is CASSGRDANTEAFF. Variable domain in full (rest from reference TRBV3-1 and TRBJ1-1): DTAVSQTPKYLVTQMGNDKSIKCEQNLGHDTMYWYKQDSKKFLKIMFSYNNKELIINETVPNRFSPKSPDKAHLNLHINSLELGDSAVYFCASSGRDANTEAFFGQGTRLTVV.

The V gene is TRBV20-1, the J gene TRBJ2-7; 15 nucleotides line up with TRBD2. The V segment lost 6 bases and the J segment 6 bases; nucleotides outside the gene matches: 6. CDR3 length: 14 residues. The V gene's germline CDR1 is DFQATT and CDR2 SNEGSKA (reference sequence). CDR3 region: CSAIWTSGGGEQYF. The CDR3 bases are TGCAGTGCCATATGGACTAGCGGGGGGGGCGAGCAGTACTTC.

In this sample, this clonotype turned up a few times. The rearrangement uses TRBV3-1 and TRBJ1-2; no clear D gene. V lost 8 bases to trimming and J lost 3 bases, with 16 bases between them. The CDR3 loop spans 14 amino acids. The germline V gene encodes CDR1 LGHDT and CDR2 YNNKEL (reference sequence). In nucleotides, the CDR3 is TGTGCCAGCCAACCAATAAAGGGTGACTATGGCTACACCTTC. Protein sequence: CASQPIKGDYGYTF.